One and the same sample provided the 14 T cell receptor beta chains below, sequenced in a study of blood T cell repertoires in COVID-19. The protocol was immunoSEQ multiplex PCR, while the TCRdb copy is restricted to in-frame clones and leaves out a portion. The table includes 210,000 or so clones, almost 85% detected once. Material: peripheral blood. These TCRs come from a woman in her seventies with active or convalescent COVID-19.

The V call is TRBV28, the J call TRBJ1-2; D is uncertain. This CDR3 spans 15 amino acids. Germline V lookup: CDR1 MDHEN, CDR2 SYDVKM. V was cut by 2 bases and J by 4 bases, with 14 bases left in between. The chain's CDR3 is CASSLRGILSYGYTF. CDR3 nucleotides: TGTGCCAGCAGTTTAAGAGGGATACTCTCCTATGGCTACACCTTC.

The chain employs TRBV11-2 and TRBJ1-1; TRBD1 might be the D (6 bases). Between the trimmed V and J ends, which lost 4 bases and 1 base, there was a span of 13 bases. The CDR3 extends over 15 amino acids. Per the germline V gene, CDR1 is SGHAT and CDR2 is FQNNGV. The CDR3: CASSSFTGTNTEAFF. The CDR3 nucleotides are TGTGCCAGCAGCTCGTTTACAGGGACGAACACTGAAGCTTTCTTT.

This clone was picked up one time. This chain uses TRBV6-5 with TRBJ1-3; D remains ambiguous. Germline CDR1 reads MNHEY; CDR2 reads SVGAGI. The CDR3 consists of 15 residues. Trimming left V 5 bases short and J 0 bases short, with 11 bases between. Here the CDR3 reads CASSPDLDSGNTIYF. The CDR3 DNA follows: TGTGCCAGCAGTCCAGACTTGGACTCTGGAAACACCATATATTTT.

In this sample, this clone turned up once. This chain joins TRBV28 and TRBJ1-3; 7 positions match TRBD1. Trimming removed 6 bases from V and 4 bases from J; junction bases left unmatched: 3. Looked up from germline, CDR1 is MDHEN and CDR2 is SYDVKM. CDR3 length: 13 residues. The CDR3 sequence: CASSKTGGNTIYF. The CDR3 DNA sequence: TGTGCCAGCAGCAAGACAGGGGGAAACACCATATATTTT.

The chain couples TRBV2 to TRBJ2-2; no reliable D call. Per the germline V gene, CDR1 is SNHLY and CDR2 is FYNNEI. V lost 5 bases and J lost 3, with 7 bases in between. The CDR3 is 13 amino acids. As DNA, the CDR3 is TGTGCCAGCAGTACAGATTACACCGGGGAGCTGTTTTTT. It specifies CASSTDYTGELFF.

The CDR3 protein is CASGIDTTDTQYF. The CDR3 DNA follows: TGTGCTAGTGGTATCGACACCACAGATACGCAGTATTTT. The rearrangement links TRBV12-5 to TRBJ2-3; D is undetermined. The V end was cut by 5 bases, the J end by 2 bases, with 8 bases between. Germline V gene lookup returns CDR1 LGHNT and CDR2 FRNRAP. This CDR3 comprises 13 residues.

This rearrangement joins TRBV2 to TRBJ2-5, with D possibly being TRBD2 (5 bases). V was clipped by 7 bases and J by 2 bases, with 14 bases between them. Per the germline V gene, CDR1 is SNHLY and CDR2 is FYNNEI. CDR3 size: 14 residues. The CDR3: CASIRRGLQETQYF. For the CDR3, the DNA is TGTGCCAGCATCCGACGAGGGTTGCAAGAGACCCAGTACTTC.

The genes are TRBV18 and TRBJ2-7, with 9 bases lining up with TRBD1. This CDR3 has 13 residues. The germline CDR1 and CDR2 sequences are KGHSH and LQKENI. V lost 2 bases, J lost 5 bases, and 1 base stayed unmatched. Here the CDR3 DNA reads TGTGCCAGCTCACCAAGGACAGGGGACGAGCAGTACTTC. It specifies CASSPRTGDEQYF. The full variable domain, completed using reference TRBV18 and TRBJ2-7, is NAGVMQNPRHLVRRRGQEARLRCSPMKGHSHVYWYRQLPEEGLKFMVYLQKENIIDESGMPKERFSAEFPKEGPSILRIQQVVRGDSAAYFCASSPRTGDEQYFGPGTRLTVT.

The rearrangement links TRBV7-2 to TRBJ1-1; 8 bases are shared with TRBD1. The CDR3 consists of 15 residues. V lost 4 bases to trimming and J lost 2 bases; unmatched junction nucleotides: 6. The germline V gene encodes CDR1 SGHTA and CDR2 FQGNSA. The CDR3 region is CASSSRQGRNTEAFF. The DNA for the CDR3 is TGTGCCAGCAGCTCTAGACAGGGGAGAAACACTGAAGCTTTCTTT. Full variable domain (remainder filled in from reference TRBV7-2 and TRBJ1-1): GAGVSQSPSNKVTEKGKDVELRCDPISGHTALYWYRQSLGQGLEFLIYFQGNSAPDKSGLPSDRFSAERTGGSVSTLTIQRTQQEDSAVYLCASSSRQGRNTEAFFGQGTRLTVV.

V usage is TRBV30 and J usage is TRBJ2-1, with D tentatively TRBD1 (5 bases). Trimming took off 3 bases at V and 0 bases at J, with 15 bases between the two ends. This CDR3 has 16 amino acids. Germline V gene lookup returns CDR1 GTSNPN and CDR2 SVGIG (reference sequence). The CDR3 reads CAWSEERGGSYNEQFF. In DNA, the CDR3 is TGTGCCTGGAGCGAAGAAAGGGGTGGCTCCTACAATGAGCAGTTCTTC.

CDR3 DNA: TGTGCCAGCAGCCATCCTAACCCGGAGACCCAGTACTTC. Protein product: CASSHPNPETQYF. The chain uses TRBV3-1 (or the pseudogene TRBV3-2) and TRBJ2-5; D is unclear. Trimming shortened V by 3 bases and J by 5 bases, and 10 bases separated the two germline ends. CDR1 and CDR2 (germline): LGHDT, YNNKEL (reference sequence). This CDR3 spans 13 amino acids.

This chain connects TRBV29-1 to TRBJ2-7; 8 nucleotides agree with TRBD2. This CDR3 is 13 amino acids long. Germline CDR1 is SQVTM and CDR2 is ANQGSEA. The J segment lost 6 bases and the V segment lost 7 bases, leaving 11 bases of the junction unmatched. The CDR3 DNA sequence: TGCAGCGGGGGGACTAGAGTGGGTTCCGAGCAGTACTTC. Translation: CSGGTRVGSEQYF.

V and J are TRBV13 and TRBJ2-1; TRBD2 might be the D (6 bases). CDR3 length: 15 residues. The germline gives CDR1 PRHDT, CDR2 FYEKMQ (reference sequence). Trimming removed 5 bases from V and 6 bases from J, with 17 bases in between. The CDR3 sequence: CASSPTGTGVNEQFF. CDR3 nucleotide sequence: TGTGCCAGCAGCCCGACCGGGACTGGGGTCAATGAGCAGTTCTTC.

The chain joins TRBV20-1 to TRBJ2-1; TRBD2 matches at 7 bases. V shed 3 bases, J shed 5 bases, and the junction held 7 bases outside the gene matches. This CDR3 region has 14 residues. Germline CDR1 DFQATT, CDR2 SNEGSKA (reference sequence). The CDR3 protein is CSASRGRGNNEQFF. DNA for the CDR3: TGCAGTGCTAGTCGCGGGAGAGGGAACAATGAGCAGTTCTTC.